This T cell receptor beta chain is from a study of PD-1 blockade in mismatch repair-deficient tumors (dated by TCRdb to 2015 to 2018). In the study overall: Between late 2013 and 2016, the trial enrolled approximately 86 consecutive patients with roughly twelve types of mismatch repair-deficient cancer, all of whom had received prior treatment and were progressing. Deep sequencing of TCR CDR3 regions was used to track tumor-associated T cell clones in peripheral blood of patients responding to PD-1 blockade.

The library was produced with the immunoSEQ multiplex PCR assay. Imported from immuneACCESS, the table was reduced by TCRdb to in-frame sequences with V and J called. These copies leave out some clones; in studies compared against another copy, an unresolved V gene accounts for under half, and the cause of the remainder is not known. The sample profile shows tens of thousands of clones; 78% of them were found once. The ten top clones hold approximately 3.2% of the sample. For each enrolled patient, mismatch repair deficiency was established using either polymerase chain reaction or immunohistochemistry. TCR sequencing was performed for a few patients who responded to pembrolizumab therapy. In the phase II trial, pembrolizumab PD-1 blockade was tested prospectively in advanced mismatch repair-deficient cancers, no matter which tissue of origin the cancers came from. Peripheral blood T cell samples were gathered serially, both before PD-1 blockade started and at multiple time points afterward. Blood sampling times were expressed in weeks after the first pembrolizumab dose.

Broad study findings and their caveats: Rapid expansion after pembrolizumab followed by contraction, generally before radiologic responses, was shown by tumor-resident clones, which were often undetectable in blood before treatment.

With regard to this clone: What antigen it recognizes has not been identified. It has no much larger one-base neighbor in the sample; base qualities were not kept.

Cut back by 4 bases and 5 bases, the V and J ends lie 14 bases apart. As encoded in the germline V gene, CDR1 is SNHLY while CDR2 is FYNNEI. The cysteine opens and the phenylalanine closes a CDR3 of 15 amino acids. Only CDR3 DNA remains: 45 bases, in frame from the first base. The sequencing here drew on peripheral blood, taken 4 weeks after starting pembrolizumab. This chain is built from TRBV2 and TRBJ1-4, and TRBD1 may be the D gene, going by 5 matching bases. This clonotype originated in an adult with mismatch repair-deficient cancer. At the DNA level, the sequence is TGTGCCAGCAGTGCCCAGGGAAAAACCAATGAAAAACTGTTTTTT. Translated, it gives CASSAQGKTNEKLFF.